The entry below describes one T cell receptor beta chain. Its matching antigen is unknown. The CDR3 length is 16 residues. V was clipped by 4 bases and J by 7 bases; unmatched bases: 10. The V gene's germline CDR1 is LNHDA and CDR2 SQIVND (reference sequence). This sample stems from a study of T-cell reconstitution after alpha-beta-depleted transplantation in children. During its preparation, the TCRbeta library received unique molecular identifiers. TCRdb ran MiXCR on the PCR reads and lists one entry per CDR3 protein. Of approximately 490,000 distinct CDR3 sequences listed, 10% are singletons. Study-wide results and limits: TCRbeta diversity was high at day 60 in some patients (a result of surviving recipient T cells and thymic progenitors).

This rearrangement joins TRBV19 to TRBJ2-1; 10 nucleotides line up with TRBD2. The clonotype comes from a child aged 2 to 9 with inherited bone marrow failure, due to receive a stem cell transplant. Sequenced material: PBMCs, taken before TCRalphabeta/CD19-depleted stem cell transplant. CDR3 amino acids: CASSRPPSGSLNEQFF. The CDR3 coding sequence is TGTGCCAGTAGTAGGCCTCCTAGCGGGAGTCTGAATGAGCAGTTCTTC.